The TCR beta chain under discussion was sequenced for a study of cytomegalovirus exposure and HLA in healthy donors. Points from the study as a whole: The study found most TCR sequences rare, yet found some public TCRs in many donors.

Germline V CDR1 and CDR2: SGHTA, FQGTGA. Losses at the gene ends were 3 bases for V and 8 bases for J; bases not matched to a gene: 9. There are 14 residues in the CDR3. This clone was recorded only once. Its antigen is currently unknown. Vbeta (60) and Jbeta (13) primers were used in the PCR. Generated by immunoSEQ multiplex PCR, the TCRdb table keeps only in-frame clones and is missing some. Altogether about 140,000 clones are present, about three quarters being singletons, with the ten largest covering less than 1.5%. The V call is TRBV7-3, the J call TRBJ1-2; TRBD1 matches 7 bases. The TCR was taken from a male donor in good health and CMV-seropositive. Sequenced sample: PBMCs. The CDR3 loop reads CASSLWDRLEGYTF. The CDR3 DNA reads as TGTGCCAGCAGCTTGTGGGACAGACTGGAGGGCTACACCTTC.